This passage covers 19 T cell receptor beta chains from one sample sequenced in a study of T cells in Graves' hyperthyroidism and ophthalmopathy. Researchers amplified the TCR beta CDR3 regions from RNA transcripts. Primed by the HTBI set, a first-round RT-PCR was run on the TCR CDR3. Each CDR3 protein is one row after TCRdb ran MiXCR on the multiplex PCR reads. The data contain over 650,000 distinct CDR3 sequences, just under 45% of them singletons. The specimen sequenced was peripheral blood or thyroid tissue (not recorded which). The receptors originated from an adult man with Graves' disease, either hyperthyroidism or ophthalmopathy (not recorded which).

In regard to this clonotype: This clone may be a read error of a much larger clone one base away. The genes are TRBV9 and TRBJ1-5; 9 nucleotides line up with TRBD1. This CDR3 comprises 17 residues. Germline values: CDR1 SGDLS, CDR2 YYNGEE. The CDR3 sequence is CASSVEGTGMSSQPQHF. DNA of the CDR3: TGTGCCAGCAGCGTAGAAGGGACAGGGATGAGCAGTCAGCCCCAGCATTTT.

This clonotype was detected only a few times. One end of the junction varies from germline; a read error may be responsible. This chain uses TRBV10-3 with TRBJ2-7; no definite D call. CDR1 and CDR2 (germline): ENHRY, SYGVKD. The CDR3 totals 13 residues. DNA for the CDR3: TGTGCCAGCAGTGAACGGGCTGGCTACGAGCAGTACTTC. The encoded protein is CASSERAGYEQYF.

The chain couples TRBV7-9 to TRBJ2-5; D might be TRBD1 or TRBD2, each matching 6 bases. This CDR3 region has 19 residues. Trimming removed 5 bases at V and 0 bases at J, with 25 bases between. CDR1 and CDR2 from the germline V gene are SEHNR and FQNEAQ (reference sequence). CDR3: CASSQLRGGGRPNQETQYF. The CDR3 nucleotides read TGTGCCAGCAGCCAACTTCGAGGGGGAGGAAGACCGAACCAAGAGACCCAGTACTTC.

Regarding this clonotype: A single base separates this from a much larger clone, so it may be a read error. The V and J genes are TRBV10-3 and TRBJ1-2, with 10 bases that match TRBD1. Germline CDR1 and CDR2: ENHRY and SYGVKD. There are 14 residues in the CDR3. In DNA, the CDR3 is TGTGCCGTCAGCGGGACAGGGGCTAACTATGGCTACACCTTC. The encoded protein is CAVSGTGANYGYTF.

CDR3 sequence reads: CSAAQGSGTEAFF. For the CDR3, the DNA is TGCAGTGCTGCACAGGGTTCGGGGACTGAAGCTTTCTTT. This chain connects TRBV20-1 to TRBJ1-1, with D perhaps matching TRBD1 (6 bases). Germline values: CDR1 DFQATT, CDR2 SNEGSKA (reference sequence). Trimming left V 5 bases short and J 5 bases short, with 15 bases between. The CDR3 totals 13 residues.

This clonotype was detected only a few times. The chain joins TRBV9 to TRBJ1-5, with 8 bases matching TRBD1. From germline, CDR1 is SGDLS and CDR2 YYNGEE. This CDR3 comprises 15 residues. V dropped 4 bases and J dropped 3; count of bases not matched to a gene: 6. The CDR3, as DNA: TGTGCCAGCAGCTCATGGGACAGGATCAATCAGCCCCAGCATTTT. It codes for CASSSWDRINQPQHF.

For this clonotype: With a much larger clone just one base away, this may be a read error. The V gene is TRBV7-8, the J gene TRBJ1-1; possibly TRBD1 for D (5 bases). CDR3 size: 14 residues. Germline V CDR1 and CDR2: SGHVS, FQNEAQ. The CDR3 DNA is TGTACCAGCAGCTTAGTTGGGGGAGGTACTGAAGCTTTCTTT. Protein sequence: CTSSLVGGGTEAFF.

This clonotype was found many times. This chain uses TRBV19 with TRBJ1-2; no firm D call. The germline V gene has CDR1 LNHDA and CDR2 SQIVND (reference sequence). V dropped 5 bases and J dropped 2 bases, with 12 bases sitting between them. The CDR3 contains 14 residues. The CDR3 region has the DNA TGTGCCAGTAGTTCGTGGATGGAGAACTATGGCTACACCTTC. It translates to CASSSWMENYGYTF. The full variable domain, in which reference TRBV19 and TRBJ1-2 provide the parts outside the CDR3, is DGGITQSPKYLFRKEGQNVTLSCEQNLNHDAMYWYRQDPGQGLRLIYYSQIVNDFQKGDIAEGYSVSREKKESFPLTVTSAQKNPTAFYLCASSSWMENYGYTFGSGTRLTVV.

The rearrangement joins TRBV11-1 to TRBJ2-3; no clear D. Trimming removed 5 bases from V and 2 bases from J, with 8 bases in between. Germline CDR1 is SGHAT and CDR2 is FQDESV (reference sequence). The CDR3 extends over 13 amino acids. This CDR3 is CASSPRVTDTQYF. In DNA form, the CDR3 reads TGTGCCAGCAGCCCTCGGGTCACAGATACGCAGTATTTT.

This clonotype was seen a few times. The gene calls are TRBV5-5 and TRBJ1-3; TRBD1 matches at 7 bases. After removal of 1 base from V and 4 bases from J, the junction contained 8 bases not matched to a gene. Looked up from germline, CDR1 is SGHKS and CDR2 is YYEKEE (reference sequence). The CDR3 is 16 residues long. The CDR3 bases are TGTGCCAGCAGCTTGTTCCCGGGACAGACAGGAAACACCATATATTTT. Protein: CASSLFPGQTGNTIYF. Full variable domain (outside the CDR3, taken from reference TRBV5-5 and TRBJ1-3): DAGVTQSPTHLIKTRGQQVTLRCSPISGHKSVSWYQQVLGQGPQFIFQYYEKEERGRGNFPDRFSARQFPNYSSELNVNALLLGDSALYLCASSLFPGQTGNTIYFGEGSWLTVV.

Details on this clonotype: One end of the junction is discordant with germline, which a read error may explain. The chain employs TRBV7-4 and TRBJ2-7, with 8 bases aligning to TRBD1. Germline V gene lookup returns CDR1 SGHVT and CDR2 SQSDAQ. The CDR3 sequence is 16 residues long. Here the CDR3 reads CASSLAGTGNSHEQYF. The DNA for the CDR3 is TGTGCCAGCAGCTTAGCGGGGACAGGTAACTCCCACGAGCAGTACTTC.

This clonotype was picked up many times. The V call is TRBV7-2, the J call TRBJ2-5; weak D call: TRBD1 (6 bases). The CDR3 runs to 16 residues. The V end lost 3 bases, the J end lost 0 bases, and 14 bases lay between the germline ends. The germline V gene encodes CDR1 SGHTA and CDR2 FQGNSA. The CDR3 coding sequence is TGTGCCAGCAGCTTCACCGGGACACCGTACCAAGAGACCCAGTACTTC. Translated, it gives CASSFTGTPYQETQYF.

As concerns this clonotype: A far larger clone is one base from this, pointing to a likely read error. The V call is TRBV6-5, the J call TRBJ1-1; 11 bases are a match to TRBD1. This CDR3 is 13 amino acids long. The germline V gene encodes CDR1 MNHEY and CDR2 SVGAGI. Trimming at V came to 6 bases and at J to 6 bases, leaving 3 bases not matched to a gene. CDR3 protein: CASSMGQGAEAFF. CDR3 DNA: TGTGCCAGCAGCATGGGACAGGGGGCTGAAGCTTTCTTT.

Concerning this clonotype: The junction departs from the called germline gene at one end, perhaps through a read error. The chain employs TRBV2 and TRBJ2-6, with TRBD1 matching over 8 bases. The CDR3 loop spans 15 amino acids. CDR1 is SNHLY and CDR2 is FYNNEI in the germline V gene. CDR3 nucleotides: TGTGCCAGCAGTGGGGGACAGGTCCTGGGGGGCACTGAAGCTTTC. Protein sequence: CASSGGQVLGGTEAF.

This clonotype was counted a few times. This rearrangement joins TRBV6-5 to TRBJ2-7; 10 bases line up with TRBD1. Germline assignment: CDR1 MNHEY and CDR2 SVGAGI. V dropped 2 bases and J dropped 2; count of bases not matched to a gene: 3. CDR3 length: 15 amino acids. DNA of the CDR3: TGTGCCAGCAGTTACGACGGGACAGGGGCCTACGAGCAGTACTTC. Encoded protein: CASSYDGTGAYEQYF.

In this sample, this clonotype turned up a few times. The rearrangement links TRBV2 to TRBJ2-6; 7 nucleotides agree with TRBD2. Per the germline V gene, CDR1 is SNHLY and CDR2 is FYNNEI. Trimming removed 3 bases from V and 4 bases from J; junction bases left unmatched: 6. The CDR3 totals 16 residues. In nucleotides, the CDR3 is TGTGCCAGCAGTGAGGGGGGAGGGCTCGGGGCCAACGTCCTGACTTTC. Amino acids: CASSEGGGLGANVLTF.

J is TRBJ1-1 and V is TRBV11-3; D gene uncertain. V shed 5 bases and J shed 1 base, with 8 bases lying between them. The CDR3 runs to 13 residues. From germline, CDR1 is SGHNT and CDR2 YENEEA. For the CDR3, the DNA is TGTGCCAGCAGCCCCTCCTGGAACACTGAAGCTTTCTTT. Amino acid sequence: CASSPSWNTEAFF. Full variable domain (outside the CDR3, taken from reference TRBV11-3 and TRBJ1-1): EAGVVQSPRYKIIEKKQPVAFWCNPISGHNTLYWYLQNLGQGPELLIRYENEEAVDDSQLPKDRFSAERLKGVDSTLKIQPAELGDSAVYLCASSPSWNTEAFFGQGTRLTVV.

This clonotype was counted a few times. The junction shows a germline mismatch at one end, possibly a read error. The chain is built from TRBV2 and TRBJ2-7; the D is unclear. The germline CDR1 and CDR2 sequences are SNHLY and FYNNEI. The CDR3 totals 14 residues. Here the CDR3 reads CASTEFGSSYEQYF. CDR3 coding DNA: TGTGCCAGCACTGAATTTGGGTCCTCCTACGAGCAGTACTTC.

This chain links TRBV13 with TRBJ1-2; a weak D match, TRBD1 (5 bases). Germline V CDR1 and CDR2: PRHDT, FYEKMQ (reference sequence). This CDR3 is 14 amino acids long. V was cut by 5 bases and J by 3 bases, with 13 bases left in between. CDR3 sequence reads: CASSHSTDYYGYTF. CDR3 sequence (DNA): TGTGCCAGCAGCCACTCGACAGATTACTATGGCTACACCTTC.